The entry below gives a single T cell receptor (beta chain) sequence along with its context. This sample stems from a study of blood T cell repertoires in COVID-19. On the study more broadly: Samples of COVID-19 (acute and convalescent) were obtained from the United States, Italy and Spain. Sources were T cells, B-cell-depleted T cells, or PBMCs; the material itself was cDNA or gDNA.

Seattle patient enrollment occurred during active infection, with longitudinal follow-up thereafter. As originally analysed: Reference gene primers were amplified, and this amplification served to estimate nucleated cell counts. Only in-frame clones appear in the TCRdb table, and some are missing; sequencing was by immunoSEQ multiplex PCR. V, J and clone size derive from that table, while D and trimming were established from the DNA sequence. The table has around 470,000 clones, roughly nine tenths seen once. The source of this sequence is a man aged 18 to 35 with COVID-19, enrolled during active disease. Sequencing was done on a sample of peripheral blood.

CDR3 loop: CASSNISGRGPIGPDTQYF. In nucleotides, the CDR3 is TGTGCCAGCAGTAACATTAGCGGGAGAGGGCCTATAGGCCCAGATACGCAGTATTTT. This chain uses TRBV6-2 or TRBV6-3 with TRBJ2-3; TRBD2 agrees at 9 bases. V was clipped by 5 bases and J by 4 bases; unmatched bases: 19. Per germline, CDR1 MNHEY and CDR2 SVGEGT. The CDR3 runs 19 residues.